These 20 T cell receptor beta chains came from one sample sequenced in a study of Ad26.COV2.S vaccination and SARS-CoV-2 variants. Treatment noted: around 19 received Ad26.COV2.S at low or high dose, single or two shots; a few received placebo; per-sample allocation not given. Specimen acquisition occurred on day 63 following the initial vaccine or placebo injection. The table came from immunoSEQ multiplex PCR; TCRdb's copy has only in-frame clones and leaves some out. The sample comprises roughly 500,000 clones, 70% to 90% of which are singletons, and 9.5% to 15% rests with the top ten. The sequenced sample was peripheral blood, obtained in a trial of Ad26.COV2.S vaccine versus placebo. The receptors come from a person between 18 and 65 years old who received the Ad26.COV2.S COVID-19 vaccine or a placebo.

The chain links TRBV6-2 or TRBV6-3 to TRBJ1-2, with no clear D. Trimming took 6 bases from V and 3 from J, leaving 11 bases between them. Germline CDR1 is MNHEY and CDR2 is SVGEGT. This CDR3 contains 13 residues. Here the CDR3 DNA reads TGTGCCAGCAGCGGCGGGTCCCACTATGGCTACACCTTC. This encodes CASSGGSHYGYTF.

DNA of the CDR3: TGCAGTGCTAGTACAATCTACGAGCAGTACTTC. This translates into CSASTIYEQYF. The chain is built from TRBV20-1 and TRBJ2-7; D unclear. Germline V gene sequence: CDR1 DFQATT, CDR2 SNEGSKA (reference sequence). V was shortened by 3 bases and J by 3 bases, with 6 bases between the two germline ends. This CDR3 spans 11 amino acids.

The table lists this clone with a count of one. The chain links TRBV18 to TRBJ1-4; no clear D gene. Germline CDR1 reads KGHSH; CDR2 reads LQKENI. V lost 5 bases, J lost 6 bases, and 16 bases lay in between. CDR3 length: 15 residues. The DNA of the CDR3 is TGTGCCAGCTCATCGGCGACGGTGGCGGATGAAAAACTGTTTTTT. This encodes CASSSATVADEKLFF.

The chain joins TRBV30 to TRBJ1-1; D is uncertain. The CDR3 runs to 12 residues. V was cut by 2 bases and J by 12 bases, with 16 bases left in between. Germline V lookup: CDR1 GTSNPN, CDR2 SVGIG (reference sequence). The CDR3 DNA follows: TGTGCCTGGAGTAGTAGGTCGAAGTGGCCTTTCTTT. Its translation is CAWSSRSKWPFF.

This CDR3 reads CASSRDTPGAQYF. The CDR3 nucleotides read TGTGCCAGCAGCAGGGACACCCCCGGGGCCCAGTACTTC. The chain uses TRBV12-3 or TRBV12-4 and TRBJ2-5; D is perhaps TRBD1 (6 bases). The V and J ends lost 6 bases and 9 bases respectively, with 17 bases between them. The CDR3 spans 13 residues.

Only one count was recorded for this clone. The chain combines TRBV6-2 or TRBV6-3 with TRBJ1-5; D gene unclear. The CDR3 covers 16 residues. Trimming pared 2 bases from V and 4 bases from J, leaving 15 bases between. Germline loops: CDR1 MNHEY, CDR2 SVGEGT. The CDR3 DNA is TGTGCCAGCAGTTACACGCGGCGGTACGGGAATCAGCCCCAGCATTTT. As protein: CASSYTRRYGNQPQHF.

The V call is TRBV28, the J call TRBJ2-1; 7 bases agree with TRBD2. Germline CDR1 MDHEN, CDR2 SYDVKM. This CDR3 region has 16 residues. V lost 5 bases to trimming and J lost 8 bases; unmatched junction nucleotides: 15. CDR3 bases: TGTGCCAGCAGTCGCCCTAGGAGGGAGGGTGACGATGAGCAGTTCTTC. Encoded protein: CASSRPRREGDDEQFF.

This clone occurred a few times. The chain has TRBV5-4 and TRBJ1-3; D may be TRBD1 (5 bases). The CDR3 length is 15 residues. V was cut by 6 bases and J by 0 bases, with 13 bases left in between. Germline V gene data show CDR1 as SGHNT and CDR2 as YYREEE (reference sequence). This chain's CDR3 is CASKEGVSSGNTIYF. In DNA form, the CDR3 reads TGTGCCAGCAAAGAAGGGGTGTCCTCTGGAAACACCATATATTTT.

This chain connects TRBV5-1 to TRBJ2-2; 7 nucleotides align to TRBD2. CDR1 and CDR2 from the germline V gene are SGHRS and YFSETQ. This CDR3 contains 15 residues. J gave up 4 bases and V 5 bases, and 8 bases lay outside the gene matches. The CDR3 is CASRFTSGGTGELFF. CDR3 DNA sequence: TGCGCCAGCAGGTTTACGTCGGGGGGCACCGGGGAGCTGTTTTTT.

This chain joins TRBV9 and TRBJ1-5; D possibly corresponds to TRBD1 (6 bases). The length of the CDR3 is 14 residues. Germline CDR1 reads SGDLS; CDR2 reads YYNGEE. V was cut by 3 bases and J by 7 bases, with 14 bases left in between. Here the CDR3 DNA reads TGTGCCAGCAGCGCACAGGGATCCAACCAGCCCCAGCATTTT. This sequence encodes CASSAQGSNQPQHF.

This clone was found once. This chain joins TRBV19 and TRBJ1-1; no definite D call. Germline V lookup: CDR1 LNHDA, CDR2 SQIVND (reference sequence). This CDR3 contains 12 residues. Trimming stripped 3 bases from V and 10 bases from J, with 12 bases between. DNA for the CDR3: TGTGCCAGTAGTATCCCCCCAAACCCAGCTTTCTTT. Amino acids: CASSIPPNPAFF.

The chain is built from TRBV19 and TRBJ1-5, with no clear D. Looked up from germline, CDR1 is LNHDA and CDR2 is SQIVND (reference sequence). V lost 2 bases and J 0 bases, leaving 11 bases between the germline ends. The CDR3 runs to 16 residues. CDR3 DNA sequence: TGTGCCAGTAGTATAACCGGGGTCTATAGCAATCAGCCCCAGCATTTT. This gives the protein CASSITGVYSNQPQHF. Full variable domain (remainder filled in from reference TRBV19 and TRBJ1-5): DGGITQSPKYLFRKEGQNVTLSCEQNLNHDAMYWYRQDPGQGLRLIYYSQIVNDFQKGDIAEGYSVSREKKESFPLTVTSAQKNPTAFYLCASSITGVYSNQPQHFGDGTRLSIL.

The rearrangement joins TRBV4-2 to TRBJ1-2, with D unresolved. Germline CDR1 reads LGHNA; CDR2 reads YNFKEQ. The V and J ends lost 0 bases and 5 bases respectively, with 7 bases between them. This CDR3 comprises 13 residues. CDR3 sequence (DNA): TGTGCCAGCAGCCAAGATCGAGGGTATGGCTACACCTTC. Encoded protein: CASSQDRGYGYTF.

The genes are TRBV30 and TRBJ1-5, with D uncertain. CDR3 size: 12 residues. Germline values: CDR1 GTSNPN, CDR2 SVGIG (reference sequence). Trimming shortened V by 0 bases and J by 5 bases, and 5 bases separated the two germline ends. CDR3 sequence (DNA): TGTGCCTGGAGTGTCGTCGATCAGCCCCAGCATTTT. Amino acid sequence: CAWSVVDQPQHF.

The sample holds a few counts of this clone. The chain employs TRBV7-3 and TRBJ2-7, with a weak D call TRBD1 (5 bases). The CDR3 is 15 residues long. V dropped 2 bases and J dropped 3 bases, with 14 bases sitting between them. Germline-derived CDR1 and CDR2 are SGHTA and FQGTGA. This chain's CDR3 is CASSLGAAPLYEQYF. As DNA, the CDR3 is TGTGCCAGCAGCTTAGGGGCAGCTCCTCTCTACGAGCAGTACTTC.

CDR3 region: CASRTGGVDTQYF. CDR3 DNA sequence: TGCGCCAGCCGGACAGGGGGCGTGGATACGCAGTATTTT. The chain has TRBV5-1 and TRBJ2-3; 11 bases fit TRBD1. V trimming: 7 bases; J trimming: 6 bases; junction bases outside the gene matches: 4. The CDR3 spans 13 residues. Germline V CDR1 and CDR2: SGHRS, YFSETQ.

J is TRBJ2-1 and V is TRBV28; 9 positions match TRBD2. CDR3 length: 16 amino acids. The trim removed 3 bases at V and 3 bases at J, leaving 6 bases unmatched. Germline lookup yields CDR1 MDHEN and CDR2 SYDVKM. The CDR3 loop reads CASSLGLAGRYNEQFF. Written as DNA, the CDR3 is TGTGCCAGCAGTTTGGGCCTAGCGGGGCGCTACAATGAGCAGTTCTTC.

In its sample, this clone was seen a few times. This chain joins TRBV4-1 and TRBJ1-3; D not certain. CDR3 size: 16 residues. The V gene lost 0 bases and the J gene lost 0 bases, with 9 bases spanning the gap. Germline lookup yields CDR1 MGHRA and CDR2 YSYEKL. For the CDR3, the DNA is TGCGCCAGCAGCCAAGATGACGGAATCTCTGGAAACACCATATATTTT. Amino acid sequence: CASSQDDGISGNTIYF.

CDR3 bases: TGTGCCAGCAGCGGCAGTATGGGGACTCGCACAGATACGCAGTATTTT. Protein: CASSGSMGTRTDTQYF. The chain uses TRBV3-1 (or the pseudogene TRBV3-2) and TRBJ2-3; a possible D gene is TRBD2 (6 bases). CDR1 and CDR2 (germline): LGHDT, YNNKEL (reference sequence). The CDR3 has 16 residues. Trimming shortened V by 5 bases and J by 1 base, and 16 bases separated the two germline ends.

V and J are TRBV6-2 or TRBV6-3 and TRBJ1-2, with 8 nucleotides matching TRBD1. Germline assignment: CDR1 MNHEY and CDR2 SVGEGT. J gave up 4 bases and V 2 bases, and 9 bases lay outside the gene matches. CDR3 size: 16 residues. The CDR3 protein is CASSYTARGQRYGYTF. The DNA for the CDR3 is TGTGCCAGCAGTTACACCGCCAGGGGGCAGCGCTATGGCTACACCTTC.